This T cell receptor (beta chain) was captured by sequencing in a study of blood T cell repertoires in COVID-19. Study details: Sources were T cells, B-cell-depleted T cells, or PBMCs; the material itself was cDNA or gDNA.

This CDR3 is built from 13 residues. CDR1 and CDR2 (germline): KGHSH, LQKENI. V dropped 4 bases and J dropped 4 bases, with 10 bases sitting between them. Original handling: Estimates of nucleated cell counts were drawn from the amplification of reference gene primers. Sequencing used immunoSEQ multiplex PCR; TCRdb keeps in-frame clones, though not all of them. V and J calls and clone size are given by that table; D and trimming were obtained from the DNA. The table has roughly 180,000 clones, approximately 89% seen once. Sequencing was done on a sample of peripheral blood. J is TRBJ2-5 and V is TRBV18; D may be TRBD2 (6 bases). This TCR derives from a woman aged 55-70 years with acute or convalescent COVID-19. CDR3 DNA: TGTGCCAGCTCACGGGAGGTGGCAGAGACCCAGTACTTC. Encoded protein: CASSREVAETQYF.